What follows are 31 T cell receptor beta chains derived from one specimen sequenced in a study of OX40 agonist ivuxolimab in advanced cancers. Data came from immunoSEQ multiplex PCR; TCRdb stores just in-frame clones and leaves some out. The profile covers approximately 74,000 clones, with around 90% appearing a single time and about 1.8% taken by the ten largest. The sample here was CD4+ or CD8+ T cells sorted from blood, taken in a trial of the OX40 agonist ivuxolimab. Receptors were obtained from an adult with an advanced solid tumor such as melanoma, head and neck, liver or kidney cancer.

The chain recombines TRBV11-2 with TRBJ2-7; 12 nucleotides line up with TRBD1. The CDR3 sequence is 14 residues long. After removal of 5 bases from V and 6 bases from J, the junction contained 5 bases not matched to a gene. Per the germline V gene, CDR1 is SGHAT and CDR2 is FQNNGV. The CDR3 DNA reads as TGTGCCAGCAGCCTCCTGGGACAGGGGGCCGAGCAGTACTTC. It is translated as CASSLLGQGAEQYF.

The rearrangement joins TRBV10-3 to TRBJ1-2, with 8 bases lining up with TRBD1. Trimming removed 4 bases from V and 0 bases from J; junction bases left unmatched: 16. Germline CDR1 ENHRY, CDR2 SYGVKD. CDR3 length: 19 amino acids. CDR3 residues: CAISARVSQGVEANYGYTF. The CDR3 region has the DNA TGTGCCATCAGTGCCCGGGTTTCACAGGGGGTCGAAGCTAACTATGGCTACACCTTC.

V usage is TRBV28 and J usage is TRBJ1-4, with 7 bases fitting TRBD1. Unmatched junction bases numbered 11, after V lost 10 bases and J lost 3 bases. Germline CDR1 and CDR2: MDHEN and SYDVKM. The CDR3 covers 15 residues. CDR3: CATFSRGGSNEKLFF. CDR3 DNA: TGTGCCACTTTTTCCAGGGGGGGATCTAATGAAAAACTGTTTTTT.

J is TRBJ2-7 and V is TRBV18, with 8 nucleotides matching TRBD2. The trim removed 4 bases at V and 6 bases at J, leaving 14 bases unmatched. This CDR3 region has 16 residues. Germline CDR1 and CDR2: KGHSH and LQKENI. DNA for the CDR3: TGTGCCAGCTCACTCCTACCGGGACTAGGGGTCGCCGAGCAGTACTTC. Its translation is CASSLLPGLGVAEQYF. Supplemented by reference TRBV18 and TRBJ2-7, the full variable domain reads NAGVMQNPRHLVRRRGQEARLRCSPMKGHSHVYWYRQLPEEGLKFMVYLQKENIIDESGMPKERFSAEFPKEGPSILRIQQVVRGDSAAYFCASSLLPGLGVAEQYFGPGTRLTVT.

This sequence joins TRBV2 and TRBJ2-3; maybe TRBD1 (5 bases). In germline, CDR1 is SNHLY, CDR2 FYNNEI. The V end lost 3 bases, the J end lost 3 bases, and 10 bases lay between the germline ends. CDR3 length: 14 amino acids. CDR3 DNA: TGTGCCAGCAGTGACGCGCAGGGAACAGATACGCAGTATTTT. As protein: CASSDAQGTDTQYF.

The chain employs TRBV7-7 and TRBJ2-2; 7 nucleotides match TRBD1. Trimming took 5 bases from V and 4 from J; bases not matched to a gene: 7. Germline-derived CDR1 and CDR2 are SSHAT and FNYEAQ (reference sequence). The CDR3 has 15 residues. CDR3 sequence reads: CASSPTGSGTGELFF. The DNA of the CDR3 is TGTGCCAGCAGCCCGACAGGGAGCGGCACCGGGGAGCTGTTTTTT.

This chain uses TRBV10-1 with TRBJ2-7, with D perhaps matching TRBD1 (6 bases). CDR1 WNHNN and CDR2 SYGVQD come from the germline V gene (reference sequence). The CDR3 is made up of 16 amino acids. Trimming left V 0 bases short and J 5 bases short, with 17 bases between. CDR3 DNA: TGCGCCAGCAGTGAGTCGACAGGTTCGGGGATGAACGAGCAGTACTTC. Translated: CASSESTGSGMNEQYF.

The chain links TRBV7-2 to TRBJ2-3; 9 bases agree with TRBD2. Germline lookup yields CDR1 SGHTA and CDR2 FQGNSA. The junction had 8 bases not matched to a gene; V was cut back by 3 bases and J by 7 bases. This CDR3 has 15 residues. CDR3 in DNA: TGTGCCAGCAGCTTTACAGCGGGAGGAGGGAATACGCAGTATTTT. It is translated as CASSFTAGGGNTQYF.

This clone was seen only a few times. The chain has TRBV7-8 and TRBJ1-2, with D unresolved. Germline CDR1 and CDR2: SGHVS and FQNEAQ. Trimming left V 3 bases short and J 3 bases short, with 8 bases between. The CDR3 contains 13 residues. For the CDR3, the DNA is TGTGCCAGCAGCTTCGGACCGGACTATGGCTACACCTTC. Translation gives CASSFGPDYGYTF.

The chain is built from TRBV12-5 and TRBJ2-1; 10 bases fit TRBD1. CDR1 and CDR2 from the germline V gene are LGHNT and FRNRAP. This CDR3 spans 17 amino acids. Germline trimming cut 0 bases from V and 8 bases from J; bases unmatched to any gene: 10. The CDR3 DNA is TGTGCTAGTGGTTTGGTAACCTCCCGGGGACAGGGGTATGAGCAGTTCTTC. Its translation is CASGLVTSRGQGYEQFF.

V gene TRBV10-3 combines with J gene TRBJ2-5; D is undetermined. The assigned J gene may be wrong: the sequence end matches TRBJ2-7 better. CDR3 length equals 15 residues. Germline values: CDR1 ENHRY, CDR2 SYGVKD. This chain's CDR3 is CAISSLPEITYEQYF. The CDR3 DNA follows: TGTGCCATCAGCAGCCTCCCCGAAATCACCTACGAGCAGTACTTC.

Worth noting for this clone: In the same sample, other DNA sequences code for this CDR3. The chain combines TRBV4-1 with TRBJ2-2, with TRBD1 identical over 9 bases. The CDR3 consists of 15 residues. Germline CDR1 is MGHRA and CDR2 is YSYEKL. The CDR3 DNA sequence: TGCGCTAGCGGACCGGGACAGGGTCGAACCGGGGAGCTGTTTTTT. Encoded protein: CASGPGQGRTGELFF.

The chain joins TRBV7-9 to TRBJ2-5; D tentatively reads TRBD1 or TRBD2 (5 bases each). The CDR3 has 18 residues. Germline CDR1 reads SEHNR; CDR2 reads FQNEAQ (reference sequence). With 1 base removed from V and 6 bases from J, the gap between germline ends came to 24 bases. CDR3 sequence reads: CASSLGLRGTPPGKTQYF. DNA of the CDR3: TGTGCCAGCAGCTTAGGCCTGCGAGGGACCCCACCCGGGAAGACCCAGTACTTC. Full variable domain (outside the CDR3, taken from reference TRBV7-9 and TRBJ2-5): DTGVSQNPRHKITKRGQNVTFRCDPISEHNRLYWYRQTLGQGPEFLTYFQNEAQLEKSRLLSDRFSAERPKGSFSTLEIQRTEQGDSAMYLCASSLGLRGTPPGKTQYFGPGTRLLVL.

Here the CDR3 reads CASSLYRNQETQYF. The DNA for the CDR3 is TGTGCCAGCAGCTTATACAGGAACCAAGAGACCCAGTACTTC. The chain has TRBV5-4 and TRBJ2-5, with D possibly matching TRBD1 (5 bases). The CDR3 spans 14 residues. Germline V lookup: CDR1 SGHNT, CDR2 YYREEE (reference sequence). V dropped 2 bases and J dropped 0 bases, with 8 bases sitting between them.

The chain has TRBV28 and TRBJ1-4; D might be TRBD1 (6 bases). CDR1 is MDHEN and CDR2 is SYDVKM in the germline V gene. This CDR3 has 16 amino acids. Trimming pared 6 bases from V and 8 bases from J, leaving 22 bases between. CDR3 region: CASSNPGGRGYEKLFF. The CDR3 nucleotides read TGTGCCAGCAGCAACCCCGGGGGGCGCGGGTACGAAAAACTGTTTTTT.

This rearrangement joins TRBV19 to TRBJ2-3; D is uncertain. Trimming pared 1 base from V and 0 bases from J, leaving 11 bases between. CDR3 length: 16 residues. Looked up from germline, CDR1 is LNHDA and CDR2 is SQIVND (reference sequence). The CDR3 DNA is TGTGCCAGTAGTATAGCCTTCGGTACTAGCACAGATACGCAGTATTTT. Its translation is CASSIAFGTSTDTQYF.

The gene calls are TRBV7-2 and TRBJ2-1, with 8 bases identical to TRBD1. Germline values: CDR1 SGHTA, CDR2 FQGNSA. V lost 2 bases, J lost 2 bases, and 2 bases stayed unmatched. CDR3 length equals 15 residues. CDR3 sequence reads: CASSLWTGPYNEQFF. The CDR3 coding sequence is TGTGCCAGCAGCTTATGGACAGGGCCCTACAATGAGCAGTTCTTC.

The chain carries TRBV29-1 and TRBJ2-7; D not certain. The CDR3 is made up of 12 amino acids. CDR1 SQVTM and CDR2 ANQGSEA come from the germline V gene. V lost 1 base and J lost 2, with 6 bases in between. The CDR3 DNA follows: TGCAGCGTTGAAGGGGTTACCTACGAGCAGTACTTC. It codes for CSVEGVTYEQYF.

The V call is TRBV27, the J call TRBJ2-1; D might be TRBD2 (6 bases). The length of the CDR3 is 13 residues. V lost 6 bases and J lost 7, with 13 bases in between. Germline assignment: CDR1 MNHEY and CDR2 SMNVEV (reference sequence). The chain's CDR3 is CASSRGIWNEQFF. As DNA, the CDR3 is TGTGCCAGCAGCCGCGGGATATGGAATGAGCAGTTCTTC.

The V and J genes are TRBV19 and TRBJ1-1; D may be TRBD1 (6 bases). From germline, CDR1 is LNHDA and CDR2 SQIVND (reference sequence). V was clipped by 0 bases and J by 7 bases, with 9 bases between them. This CDR3 contains 13 residues. CDR3 protein: CASSIDKDSEAFF. DNA for the CDR3: TGTGCCAGTAGTATAGATAAGGACAGTGAAGCTTTCTTT. Filled out from reference TRBV19 and TRBJ1-1, the complete variable domain reads DGGITQSPKYLFRKEGQNVTLSCEQNLNHDAMYWYRQDPGQGLRLIYYSQIVNDFQKGDIAEGYSVSREKKESFPLTVTSAQKNPTAFYLCASSIDKDSEAFFGQGTRLTVV.

The V call is TRBV9, the J call TRBJ2-2, with TRBD1 identical over 7 bases. The germline CDR1 and CDR2 sequences are SGDLS and YYNGEE. The CDR3 has 14 amino acids. The V gene end was trimmed by 2 bases and the J gene end by 4 bases; junction bases not matched to a gene: 2. CDR3 protein: CASSVTGITGELFF. CDR3 DNA sequence: TGTGCCAGCAGCGTGACAGGGATCACCGGGGAGCTGTTTTTT.

The V and J genes are TRBV28 and TRBJ2-5, with 8 nucleotides matching TRBD1. CDR1 and CDR2 from the germline V gene are MDHEN and SYDVKM. This CDR3 has 15 amino acids. V lost 5 bases and J lost 5; bases outside the gene matches: 10. The CDR3 sequence is CASSTSGTGGETQYF. Written as DNA, the CDR3 is TGTGCCAGCAGTACCTCCGGGACAGGAGGCGAGACCCAGTACTTC. The entire variable domain, with the rest obtained from reference TRBV28 and TRBJ2-5, is as follows: DVKVTQSSRYLVKRTGEKVFLECVQDMDHENMFWYRQDPGLGLRLIYFSYDVKMKEKGDIPEGYSVSREKKERFSLILESASTNQTSMYLCASSTSGTGGETQYFGPGTRLLVL.

This chain connects TRBV10-3 to TRBJ2-1; the match to TRBD2 covers 13 bases. V dropped 10 bases and J dropped 3; count of bases not matched to a gene: 15. The CDR3 has 18 residues. Germline V gives CDR1 ENHRY, CDR2 SYGVKD. The CDR3 DNA follows: TGTGCCACTACCCCCGGGACTAGCGGGGCCAGAGTCTACAATGAGCAGTTCTTC. This codes for CATTPGTSGARVYNEQFF.

This chain links TRBV7-2 with TRBJ2-5, with D unresolved. The V end lost 5 bases, the J end lost 5 bases, and 12 bases lay between the germline ends. Germline assignment: CDR1 SGHTA and CDR2 FQGNSA. The CDR3 is 13 amino acids. The CDR3 nucleotides read TGTGCCAGCAGCCCCTACTCCGGTGAGACCCAGTACTTC. This codes for CASSPYSGETQYF.

This clone turned up a few times. The chain is built from TRBV5-5 and TRBJ1-3; 9 positions agree with TRBD1. Looked up from germline, CDR1 is SGHKS and CDR2 is YYEKEE (reference sequence). V was clipped by 4 bases and J by 0 bases; unmatched bases: 14. The CDR3 is made up of 19 amino acids. The CDR3 DNA is TGTGCCAGCAGCCTCCCTAGCTGGGACAGGGCCCTCTCTGGAAACACCATATATTTT. It is translated as CASSLPSWDRALSGNTIYF.

The chain carries TRBV5-1 and TRBJ2-3; D possibly corresponds to TRBD2 (6 bases). V was shortened by 2 bases and J by 2 bases, with 12 bases between the two germline ends. Germline V lookup: CDR1 SGHRS, CDR2 YFSETQ. The CDR3 loop spans 15 amino acids. The CDR3 coding sequence is TGCGCCAGCAGCTTATTAGGACTATTCACAGATACGCAGTATTTT. As protein: CASSLLGLFTDTQYF.

The chain is built from TRBV9 and TRBJ1-2; a weak D match, TRBD1 (6 bases). Germline V gene data show CDR1 as SGDLS and CDR2 as YYNGEE. The CDR3 is made up of 16 amino acids. V lost 5 bases to trimming and J lost 0 bases, with 17 bases between them. The CDR3: CASSRQASATNYGYTF. CDR3 sequence (DNA): TGTGCCAGCAGTAGACAGGCCTCTGCTACTAACTATGGCTACACCTTC.

The rearrangement uses TRBV6-5 and TRBJ2-5; unclear D gene. This CDR3 has 12 amino acids. The V gene lost 2 bases and the J gene lost 9 bases, with 10 bases spanning the gap. CDR1 and CDR2 from the germline V gene are MNHEY and SVGAGI. The CDR3 loop reads CASSYPAGPQYF. The CDR3 DNA is TGTGCCAGCAGTTACCCAGCAGGTCCCCAGTACTTC.

V usage is TRBV14 and J usage is TRBJ2-7, with D perhaps being TRBD1 or TRBD2 (6 bases each). CDR3 length: 13 amino acids. V lost 8 bases and J lost 2, with 13 bases in between. Germline lookup yields CDR1 SGHDN and CDR2 FVKESK. CDR3: CASGRRGTYEQYF. The DNA of the CDR3 is TGTGCCAGCGGCCGGAGGGGGACCTACGAGCAGTACTTC.

This chain uses TRBV7-6 with TRBJ2-1; TRBD2 aligns across 12 bases. The CDR3 covers 21 residues. V shed 3 bases, J shed 5 bases, and the junction held 20 bases outside the gene matches. Germline CDR1 SGHVS, CDR2 FNYEAQ. The CDR3 DNA reads TGTGCCAGCAGCTTTGGGCCCTCAGGACTAGCGGGAAGTAGGGAAAACAATGAGCAGTTCTTC. This gives the protein CASSFGPSGLAGSRENNEQFF.

The rearrangement links TRBV30 to TRBJ1-5; possibly TRBD1 for D (5 bases). Per the germline V gene, CDR1 is GTSNPN and CDR2 is SVGIG (reference sequence). Trimming cost V 2 bases and J 7 bases, with 18 bases left between them. The CDR3 is 15 amino acids. CDR3 coding DNA: TGTGCCTGGAGTACGGGGAGGGGTGCGGGCCAGCCCCAGCATTTT. It translates to CAWSTGRGAGQPQHF.